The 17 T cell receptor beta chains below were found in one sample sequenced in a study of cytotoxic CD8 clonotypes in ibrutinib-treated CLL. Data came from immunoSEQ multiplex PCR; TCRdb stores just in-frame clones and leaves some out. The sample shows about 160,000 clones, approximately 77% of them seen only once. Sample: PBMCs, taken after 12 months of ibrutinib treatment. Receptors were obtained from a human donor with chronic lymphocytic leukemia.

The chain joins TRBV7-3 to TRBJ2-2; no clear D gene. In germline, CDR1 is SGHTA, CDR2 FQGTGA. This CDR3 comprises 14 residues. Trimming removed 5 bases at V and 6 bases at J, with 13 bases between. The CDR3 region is CASSPGRSPGELFF. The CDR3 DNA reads TGTGCCAGCAGCCCCGGACGGTCGCCCGGGGAGCTGTTTTTT.

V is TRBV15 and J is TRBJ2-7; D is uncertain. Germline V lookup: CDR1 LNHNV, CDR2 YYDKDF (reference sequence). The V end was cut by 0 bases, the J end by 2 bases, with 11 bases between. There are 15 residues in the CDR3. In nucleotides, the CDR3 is TGTGCCACCAGCAGAGATTTAACAGAAGCCTACGAGCAGTACTTC. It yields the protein CATSRDLTEAYEQYF.

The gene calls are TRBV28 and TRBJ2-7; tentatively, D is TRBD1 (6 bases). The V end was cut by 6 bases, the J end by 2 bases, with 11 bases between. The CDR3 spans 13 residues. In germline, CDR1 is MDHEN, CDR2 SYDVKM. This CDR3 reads CASSPGTTYEQYF. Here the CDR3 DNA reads TGTGCCAGCAGCCCAGGGACAACCTACGAGCAGTACTTC.

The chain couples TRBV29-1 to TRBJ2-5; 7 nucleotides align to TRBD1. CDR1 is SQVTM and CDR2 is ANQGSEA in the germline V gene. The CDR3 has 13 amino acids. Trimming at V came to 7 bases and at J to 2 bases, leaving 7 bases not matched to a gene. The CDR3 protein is CSGETGPQETQYF. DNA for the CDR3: TGCAGCGGCGAGACAGGGCCACAAGAGACCCAGTACTTC.

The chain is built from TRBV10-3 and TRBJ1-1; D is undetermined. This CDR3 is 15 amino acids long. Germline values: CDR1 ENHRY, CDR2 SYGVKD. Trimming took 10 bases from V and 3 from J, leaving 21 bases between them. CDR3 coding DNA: TGTGCCACAGCTCCGGGTCCATCAAGGGACACTGAAGCTTTCTTT. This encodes CATAPGPSRDTEAFF.

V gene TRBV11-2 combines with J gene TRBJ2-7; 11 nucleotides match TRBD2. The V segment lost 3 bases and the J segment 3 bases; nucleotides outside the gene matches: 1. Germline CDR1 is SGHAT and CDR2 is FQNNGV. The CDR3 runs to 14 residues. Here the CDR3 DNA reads TGTGCCAGCAGCTTTCTAGCGGGGGGCTACGAGCAGTACTTC. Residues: CASSFLAGGYEQYF.

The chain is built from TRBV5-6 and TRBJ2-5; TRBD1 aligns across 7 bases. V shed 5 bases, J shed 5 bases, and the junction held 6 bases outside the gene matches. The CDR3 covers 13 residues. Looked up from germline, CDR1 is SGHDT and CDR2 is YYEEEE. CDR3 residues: CASRKQGIETQYF. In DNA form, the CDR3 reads TGTGCCAGCAGAAAACAGGGGATCGAGACCCAGTACTTC.

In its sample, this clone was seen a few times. The CDR3 nucleotides are TGTGCCAGCAGCCCGTTGGGACGGCATATTGAGACCCAGTACTTC. As protein: CASSPLGRHIETQYF. The chain carries TRBV14 and TRBJ2-5; D might be TRBD1 or TRBD2, each matching 5 bases. This CDR3 is built from 15 residues. The germline V gene encodes CDR1 SGHDN and CDR2 FVKESK. V lost 4 bases and J lost 5, with 17 bases in between.

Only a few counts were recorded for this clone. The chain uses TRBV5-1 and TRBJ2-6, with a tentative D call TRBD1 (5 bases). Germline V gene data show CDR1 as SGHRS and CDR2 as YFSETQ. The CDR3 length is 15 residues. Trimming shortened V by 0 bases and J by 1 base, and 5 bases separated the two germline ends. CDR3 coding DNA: TGCGCCAGCAGCTTGGCAGGGTCTGGGGCCAACGTCCTGACTTTC. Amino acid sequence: CASSLAGSGANVLTF. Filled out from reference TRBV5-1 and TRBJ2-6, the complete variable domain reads KAGVTQTPRYLIKTRGQQVTLSCSPISGHRSVSWYQQTPGQGLQFLFEYFSETQRNKGNFPGRFSGRQFSNSRSEMNVSTLELGDSALYLCASSLAGSGANVLTFGAGSRLTVL.

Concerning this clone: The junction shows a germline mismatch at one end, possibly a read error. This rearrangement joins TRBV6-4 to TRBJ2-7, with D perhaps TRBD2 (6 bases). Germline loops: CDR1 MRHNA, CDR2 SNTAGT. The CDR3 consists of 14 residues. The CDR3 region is CASSYSTSSYEQYF. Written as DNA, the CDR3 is TGTGCCAGCAGTTACTCGACTAGCTCCTACGAGCAGTACTTC.

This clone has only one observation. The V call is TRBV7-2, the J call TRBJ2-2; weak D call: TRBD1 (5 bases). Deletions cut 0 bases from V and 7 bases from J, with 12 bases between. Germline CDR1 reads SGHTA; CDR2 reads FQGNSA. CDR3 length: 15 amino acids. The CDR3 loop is CASSLATDRIGELFF. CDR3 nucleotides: TGTGCCAGCAGCTTAGCCACCGACAGAATCGGGGAGCTGTTTTTT. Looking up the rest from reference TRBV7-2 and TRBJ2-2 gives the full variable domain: GAGVSQSPSNKVTEKGKDVELRCDPISGHTALYWYRQSLGQGLEFLIYFQGNSAPDKSGLPSDRFSAERTGGSVSTLTIQRTQQEDSAVYLCASSLATDRIGELFFGEGSRLTVL.

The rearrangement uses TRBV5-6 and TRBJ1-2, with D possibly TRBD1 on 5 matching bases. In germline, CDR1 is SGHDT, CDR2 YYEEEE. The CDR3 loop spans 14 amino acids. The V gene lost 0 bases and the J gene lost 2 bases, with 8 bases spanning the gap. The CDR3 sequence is CASSLEAGNYGYTF. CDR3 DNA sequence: TGTGCCAGCAGCTTGGAGGCAGGGAACTATGGCTACACCTTC.

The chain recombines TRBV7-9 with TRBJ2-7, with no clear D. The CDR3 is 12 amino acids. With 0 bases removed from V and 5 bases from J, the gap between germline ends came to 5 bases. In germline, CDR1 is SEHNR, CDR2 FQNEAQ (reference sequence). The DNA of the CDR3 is TGTGCCAGCAGCTTAGCGTTACACGAGCAGTACTTC. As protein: CASSLALHEQYF.

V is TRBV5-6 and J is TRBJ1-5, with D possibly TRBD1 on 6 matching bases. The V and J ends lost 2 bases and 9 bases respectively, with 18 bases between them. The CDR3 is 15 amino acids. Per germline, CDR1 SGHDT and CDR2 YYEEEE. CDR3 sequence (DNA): TGTGCCAGCAGCTTCACCCGGGGGGGCTATGGGCCCCAGCATTTT. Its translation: CASSFTRGGYGPQHF.

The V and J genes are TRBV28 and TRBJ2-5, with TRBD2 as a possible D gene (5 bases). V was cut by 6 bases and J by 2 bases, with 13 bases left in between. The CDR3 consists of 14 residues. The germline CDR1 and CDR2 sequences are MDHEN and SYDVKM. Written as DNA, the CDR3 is TGTGCCAGCAGCTCCTACGGGGTTCAAGAGACCCAGTACTTC. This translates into CASSSYGVQETQYF.

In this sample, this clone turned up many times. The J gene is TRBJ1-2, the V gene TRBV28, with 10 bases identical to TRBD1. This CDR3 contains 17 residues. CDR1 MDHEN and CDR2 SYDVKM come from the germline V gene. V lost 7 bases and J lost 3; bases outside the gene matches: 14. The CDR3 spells CASTLLPGTGVDYGYTF. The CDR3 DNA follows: TGTGCCAGCACTCTCTTGCCCGGGACAGGGGTCGACTATGGCTACACCTTC.

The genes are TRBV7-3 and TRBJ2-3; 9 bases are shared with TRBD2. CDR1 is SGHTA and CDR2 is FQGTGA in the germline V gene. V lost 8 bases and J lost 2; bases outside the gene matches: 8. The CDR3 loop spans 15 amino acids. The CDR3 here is CASAERGAYTDTQYF. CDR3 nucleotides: TGTGCCAGCGCCGAGCGGGGGGCCTACACAGATACGCAGTATTTT.